This T cell receptor beta chain was recovered during a study of persistence of HIV-infected CD4 T cells. Background on the study: Suppressive ART had lasted a median of 8 years.

Lysates of CMV-infected fibroblasts at around 9.8 ug/mL stimulated these cells. Memory cells lacking CD40L and CD69 with high CD45RO were sorted. CD8+ T cells were removed from PBMCs prior to stimulation. Sequencing used immunoSEQ version 4 in survey mode. Repertoires were generated with immunoSEQ multiplex PCR, while TCRdb's copy carries only in-frame clones and drops some. The sample consists of over 25,000 clones, around 80% of them appearing once. A note on this clone: What it binds is not known.

V lost 5 bases, J lost 4 bases, and 14 bases lay in between. The CDR3 contains 15 residues. The germline V gene has CDR1 SGHNT and CDR2 YENEEA. The TCR sequence derives from an adult man with HIV who was CMV-seropositive. Specimen: CD4+ T cells sorted from PBMCs after roughly 19-hour stimulation, collected from a patient who received antiretroviral therapy. The gene calls are TRBV11-3 and TRBJ2-2; D possibly matches TRBD1 or TRBD2 (5 bases each). The CDR3 nucleotides are TGTGCCAGCAGCCCCCGGGACGGAACCACCGGGGAGCTGTTTTTT. Translation gives CASSPRDGTTGELFF. Full variable domain (missing parts from reference TRBV11-3 and TRBJ2-2): EAGVVQSPRYKIIEKKQPVAFWCNPISGHNTLYWYLQNLGQGPELLIRYENEEAVDDSQLPKDRFSAERLKGVDSTLKIQPAELGDSAVYLCASSPRDGTTGELFFGEGSRLTVL.